This TCR beta chain appears in the sequencing data of a study of blood T cell repertoires in COVID-19. Across the whole study: From the United States, Italy and Spain came samples of acute and convalescent COVID-19. In each case, the material was cDNA or gDNA derived from T cells, B-cell-depleted T cells, or PBMCs.

Original processing methods: Reference gene primer amplification yielded estimated nucleated cell counts. The data were produced by immunoSEQ multiplex PCR, yet TCRdb's version contains in-frame clones alone and is incomplete. That table gives V, J and clone size, and the DNA gave D and trimming. Here the sample spans 350,000 to 450,000 clones, roughly 85% being singletons. This clone was observed once. This TCR derives from a woman aged 18-29 years with acute or convalescent COVID-19. Specimen: peripheral blood.

CDR3 bases: TGTGCCAGCATTCCCCAGCGGGGGATCAATGAGCAGTTCTTC. This translates into CASIPQRGINEQFF. This chain links TRBV7-8 with TRBJ2-1; 8 nucleotides match TRBD2. Trimming cost V 7 bases and J 6 bases; bases outside gene matches: 8. The CDR3 extends over 14 amino acids. Per the germline V gene, CDR1 is SGHVS and CDR2 is FQNEAQ.